The T cell receptor (beta chain) described here comes from a study of CD8 T cells in Susac syndrome. Random hexamers primed reverse transcription of 0.5 to 1 ug RNA. An immunoSEQ multiplex PCR generated amplified TCR beta CDR3 products spanning 54 Vbeta and 13 Jbeta. TCRdb reanalysed the immunoSEQ multiplex PCR reads using MiXCR and keeps one entry per CDR3 protein. The sample has about 440,000 distinct CDR3 sequences; around 85% are singletons. Sequenced sample: CD8+ T cells from PBMCs. This TCR derives from a human donor with multiple sclerosis.

CDR3 coding DNA: TGCGCCAGCAGCCATCAAGAAGCCGGGACAGGGTCCTACAATGAGCAGTTCTTC. Residues: CASSHQEAGTGSYNEQFF. The V call is TRBV4-1, the J call TRBJ2-1; TRBD1 matches 9 bases. The CDR3 spans 18 residues. V lost 3 bases to trimming and J lost 1 base; unmatched junction nucleotides: 10. CDR1 MGHRA and CDR2 YSYEKL come from the germline V gene.